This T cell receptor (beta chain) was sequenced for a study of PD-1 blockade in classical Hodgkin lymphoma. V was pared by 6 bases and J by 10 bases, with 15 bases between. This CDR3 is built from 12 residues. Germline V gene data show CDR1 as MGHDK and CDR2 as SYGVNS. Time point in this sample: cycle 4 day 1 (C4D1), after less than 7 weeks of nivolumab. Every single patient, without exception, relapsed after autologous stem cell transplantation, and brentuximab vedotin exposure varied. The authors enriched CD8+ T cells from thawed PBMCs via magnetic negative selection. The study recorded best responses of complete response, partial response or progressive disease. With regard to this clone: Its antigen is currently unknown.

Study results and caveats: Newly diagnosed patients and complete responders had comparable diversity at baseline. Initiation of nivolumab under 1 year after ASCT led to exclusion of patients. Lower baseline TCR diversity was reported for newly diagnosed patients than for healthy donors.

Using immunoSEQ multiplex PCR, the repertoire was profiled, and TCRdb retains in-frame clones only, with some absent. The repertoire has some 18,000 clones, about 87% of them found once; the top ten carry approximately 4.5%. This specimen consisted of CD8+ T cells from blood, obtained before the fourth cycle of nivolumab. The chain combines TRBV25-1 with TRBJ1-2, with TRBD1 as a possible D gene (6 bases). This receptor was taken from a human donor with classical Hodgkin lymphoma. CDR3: CASSQWGGAYTF. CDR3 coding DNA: TGTGCCAGCAGCCAATGGGGGGGCGCCTACACCTTC.